Sequencing of this T cell receptor beta chain was carried out in a study of identical twins. CDR3 length: 16 amino acids. The V gene end was trimmed by 5 bases and the J gene end by 2 bases; junction bases not matched to a gene: 6. A universal primer site arose from template switching, and cDNA bore unique molecular identifiers. TCRdb processed the 5' RACE reads anew with MiXCR; each CDR3 protein has one entry. The data show 700,000 to 950,000 distinct CDR3 sequences, with around 12% seen just once and 1.5% to 2% held by the top ten. The same data also contributed to another study, on yellow fever vaccine responses in identical twins.

The sequence was obtained from a woman between 18 and 29 years old in good health. The sequencing sample was made of PBMCs. The chain employs TRBV12-3 or TRBV12-4 and TRBJ2-5, with TRBD2 matching 12 bases. The CDR3 DNA is TGTGCCAGCAGTCGAGGACTAGCGGGGAAACAAGAGACCCAGTACTTC. This sequence encodes CASSRGLAGKQETQYF.